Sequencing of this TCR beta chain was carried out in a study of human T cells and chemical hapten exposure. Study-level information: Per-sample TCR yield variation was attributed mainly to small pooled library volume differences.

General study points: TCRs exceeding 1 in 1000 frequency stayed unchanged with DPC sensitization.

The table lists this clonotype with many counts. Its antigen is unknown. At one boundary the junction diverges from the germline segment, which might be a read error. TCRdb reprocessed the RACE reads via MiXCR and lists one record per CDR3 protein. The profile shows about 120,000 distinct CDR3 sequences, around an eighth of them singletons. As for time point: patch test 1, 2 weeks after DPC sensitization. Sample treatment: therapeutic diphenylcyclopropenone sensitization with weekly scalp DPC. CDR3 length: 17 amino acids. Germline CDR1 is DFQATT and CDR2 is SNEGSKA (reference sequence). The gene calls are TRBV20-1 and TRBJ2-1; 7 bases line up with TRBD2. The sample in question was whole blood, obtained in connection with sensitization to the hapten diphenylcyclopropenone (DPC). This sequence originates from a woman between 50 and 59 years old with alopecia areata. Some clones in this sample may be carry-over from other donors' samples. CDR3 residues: CSARGFASGGGYNEQFF. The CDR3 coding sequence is TGCAGTGCGAGAGGGTTCGCGTCTGGCGGGGGATACAATGAGCAGTTCTTC.